The 2 T cell receptor beta chains below all came from one sample that was sequenced in a study of blood T cell repertoires in COVID-19. Only in-frame clones appear in the TCRdb table, and some are missing; sequencing was by immunoSEQ multiplex PCR. The data hold roughly 380,000 clones, with around nine tenths observed a single time. Sequenced sample: PBMCs or T cells enriched from blood (not recorded which). The source of these receptors is a woman in her twenties or thirties who had been exposed to COVID-19.

V is TRBV18 and J is TRBJ1-3; D perhaps matches TRBD1 (6 bases). Trimming took off 3 bases at V and 0 bases at J, with 9 bases between the two ends. The CDR3 totals 15 residues. CDR1 and CDR2 from the germline V gene are KGHSH and LQKENI. This chain's CDR3 is CASSPQGSSGNTIYF. CDR3 DNA: TGTGCCAGCTCACCCCAGGGGAGCTCTGGAAACACCATATATTTT.

The chain employs TRBV7-3 and TRBJ2-3, with 12 bases matching TRBD2. Germline V CDR1 and CDR2: SGHTA, FQGTGA. The CDR3 sequence is 16 residues long. V dropped 4 bases and J dropped 2; count of bases not matched to a gene: 4. The CDR3 protein is CASSSLAGGPTDTQYF. The CDR3 DNA reads TGTGCCAGCAGCTCACTAGCGGGAGGACCCACAGATACGCAGTATTTT.